This TCR beta chain comes out of a study of T-cell reconstitution after alpha-beta-depleted transplantation in children. Points on this clonotype: Its target is unknown.

Trimming removed 0 bases from V and 5 bases from J, with 10 bases in between. The CDR3 is made up of 14 amino acids. Looked up from germline, CDR1 is LGHNA and CDR2 is YSLEER. It was with unique molecular identifiers that the TCRbeta library was prepared. TCRdb reprocessed the PCR reads with MiXCR, giving one entry per CDR3 protein. The repertoire holds 500,000 or so distinct CDR3 sequences, with roughly 10% as singletons. Overall study findings and caveats: As was reported, about two months after transplant, alpha-beta T cells came from several hundred expanded graft clones. When one year had passed after transplant, most T-cell counts and diversity came from newly produced T cells. At day 60, the high TCRbeta diversity found in some patients originated from recipient T cells and thymic progenitors that had survived.

Sequenced here: PBMCs, mostly from graft donor cells, sampled 180 days after TCRalphabeta/CD19-depleted stem cell transplant. The chain couples TRBV4-3 to TRBJ2-5; possible D gene TRBD1, 6 bases. This receptor was identified in a female patient aged 2-15 years who had a stem cell transplant for aplastic anemia, so the T cells may come from the graft donor. The CDR3 here is CASSQDEQGETQYF. In nucleotides, the CDR3 is TGCGCCAGCAGCCAAGATGAGCAGGGGGAGACCCAGTACTTC.